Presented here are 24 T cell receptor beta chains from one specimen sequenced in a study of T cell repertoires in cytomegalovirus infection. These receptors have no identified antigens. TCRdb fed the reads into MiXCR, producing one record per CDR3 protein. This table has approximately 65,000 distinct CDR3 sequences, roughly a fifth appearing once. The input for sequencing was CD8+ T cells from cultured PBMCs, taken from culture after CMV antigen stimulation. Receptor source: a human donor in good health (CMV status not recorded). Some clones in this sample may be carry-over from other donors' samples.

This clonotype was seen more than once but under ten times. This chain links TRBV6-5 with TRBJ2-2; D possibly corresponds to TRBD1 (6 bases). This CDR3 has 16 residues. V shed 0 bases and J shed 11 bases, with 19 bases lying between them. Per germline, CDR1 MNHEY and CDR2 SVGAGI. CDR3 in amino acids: CASSYSNLAGAPELFF. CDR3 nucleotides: TGTGCCAGCAGTTACTCTAATTTAGCAGGGGCCCCTGAGCTGTTTTTT.

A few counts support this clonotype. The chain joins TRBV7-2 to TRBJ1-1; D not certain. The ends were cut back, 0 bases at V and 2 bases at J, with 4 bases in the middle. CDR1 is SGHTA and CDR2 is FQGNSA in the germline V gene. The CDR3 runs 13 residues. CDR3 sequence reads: CASSLAANTEAFF. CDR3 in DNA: TGTGCCAGCAGCTTAGCGGCAAACACTGAAGCTTTCTTT.

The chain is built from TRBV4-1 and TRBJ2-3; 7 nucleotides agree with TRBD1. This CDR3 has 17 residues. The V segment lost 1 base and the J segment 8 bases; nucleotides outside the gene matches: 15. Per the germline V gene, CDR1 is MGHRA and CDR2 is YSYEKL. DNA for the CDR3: TGCGCCAGCAGCCAAGCAACCCAAGGGACAGTCACCGGTACGCAGTATTTT. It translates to CASSQATQGTVTGTQYF.

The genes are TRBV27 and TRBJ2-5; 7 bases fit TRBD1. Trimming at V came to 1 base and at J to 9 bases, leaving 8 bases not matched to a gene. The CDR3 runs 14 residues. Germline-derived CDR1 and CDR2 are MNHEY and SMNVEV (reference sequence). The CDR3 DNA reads TGTGCCAGCAGTTTATGGACCGATCAGGGGGCCCAGTACTTC. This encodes CASSLWTDQGAQYF.

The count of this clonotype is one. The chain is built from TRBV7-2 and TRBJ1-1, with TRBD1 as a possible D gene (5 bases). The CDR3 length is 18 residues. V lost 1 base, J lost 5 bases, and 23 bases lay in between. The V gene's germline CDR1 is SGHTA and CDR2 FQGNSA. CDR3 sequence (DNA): TGTGCCAGCAGCTTAGGGCGCCTGGGAGACAGTCTATGGACTGAAGCTTTCTTT. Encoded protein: CASSLGRLGDSLWTEAFF.

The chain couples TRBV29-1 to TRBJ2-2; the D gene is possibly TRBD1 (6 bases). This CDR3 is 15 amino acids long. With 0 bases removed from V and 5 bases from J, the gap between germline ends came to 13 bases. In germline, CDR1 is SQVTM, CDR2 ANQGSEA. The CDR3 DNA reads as TGCAGCGTTGAAGATCCCAGGGGCCCAACCGGGGAGCTGTTTTTT. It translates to CSVEDPRGPTGELFF.

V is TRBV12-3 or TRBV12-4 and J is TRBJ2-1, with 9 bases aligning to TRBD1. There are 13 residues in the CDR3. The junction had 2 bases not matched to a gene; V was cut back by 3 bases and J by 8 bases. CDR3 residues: CASSLDRGDEQFF. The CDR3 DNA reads TGTGCCAGCAGTTTGGACAGGGGAGATGAGCAGTTCTTC.

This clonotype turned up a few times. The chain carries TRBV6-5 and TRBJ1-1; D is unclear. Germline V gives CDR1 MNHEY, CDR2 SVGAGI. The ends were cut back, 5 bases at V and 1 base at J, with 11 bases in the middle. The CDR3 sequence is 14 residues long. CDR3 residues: CASSDRAPNTEAFF. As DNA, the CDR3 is TGTGCCAGCAGTGACCGGGCTCCGAACACTGAAGCTTTCTTT.

CDR3 sequence (DNA): TGTGCCAGCAGCCCTCTGGATGGGTCGGAGACCCAGTACTTC. The encoded protein is CASSPLDGSETQYF. The rearrangement uses TRBV7-9 and TRBJ2-5; no definite D call. Germline loops: CDR1 SEHNR, CDR2 FQNEAQ (reference sequence). Trimming took 5 bases from V and 5 from J, leaving 15 bases between them. This CDR3 spans 14 amino acids.

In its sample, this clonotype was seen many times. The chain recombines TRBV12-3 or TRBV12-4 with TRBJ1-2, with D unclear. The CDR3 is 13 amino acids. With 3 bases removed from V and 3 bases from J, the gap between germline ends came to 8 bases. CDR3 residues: CASSFPAYYGYTF. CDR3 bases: TGTGCCAGCAGTTTCCCAGCCTACTATGGCTACACCTTC.

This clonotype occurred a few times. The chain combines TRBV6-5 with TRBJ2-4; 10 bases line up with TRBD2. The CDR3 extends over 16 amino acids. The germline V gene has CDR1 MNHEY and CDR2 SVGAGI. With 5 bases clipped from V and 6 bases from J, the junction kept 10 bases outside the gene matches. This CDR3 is CASSQKRGGLGNIQYF. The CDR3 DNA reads TGTGCCAGCAGTCAGAAGCGGGGGGGCCTGGGAAACATTCAGTACTTC.

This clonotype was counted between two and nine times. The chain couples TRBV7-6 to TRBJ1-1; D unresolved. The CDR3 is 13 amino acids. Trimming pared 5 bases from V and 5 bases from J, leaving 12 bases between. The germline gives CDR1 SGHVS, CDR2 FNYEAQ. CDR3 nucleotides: TGTGCCAGCAGCCCGAGTCTGGGGACTGAAGCTTTCTTT. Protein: CASSPSLGTEAFF.

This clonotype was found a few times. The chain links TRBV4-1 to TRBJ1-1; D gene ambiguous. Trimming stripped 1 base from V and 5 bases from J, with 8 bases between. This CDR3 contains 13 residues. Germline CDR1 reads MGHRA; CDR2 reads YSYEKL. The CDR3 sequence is CASSQVMVTEAFF. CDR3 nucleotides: TGCGCCAGCAGCCAAGTCATGGTTACTGAAGCTTTCTTT.

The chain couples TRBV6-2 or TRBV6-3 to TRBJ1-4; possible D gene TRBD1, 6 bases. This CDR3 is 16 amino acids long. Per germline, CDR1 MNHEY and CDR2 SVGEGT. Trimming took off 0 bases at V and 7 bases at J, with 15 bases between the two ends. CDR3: CASSYSIQGMAEKLFF. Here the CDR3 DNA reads TGTGCCAGCAGTTACTCGATCCAGGGGATGGCTGAAAAACTGTTTTTT.

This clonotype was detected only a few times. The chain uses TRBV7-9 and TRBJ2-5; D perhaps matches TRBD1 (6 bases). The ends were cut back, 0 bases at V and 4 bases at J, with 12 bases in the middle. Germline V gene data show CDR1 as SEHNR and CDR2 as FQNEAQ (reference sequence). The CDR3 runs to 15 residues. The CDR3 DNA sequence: TGTGCCAGCAGCTTAGCCCCGGGACAATTAGAGACCCAGTACTTC. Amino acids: CASSLAPGQLETQYF.

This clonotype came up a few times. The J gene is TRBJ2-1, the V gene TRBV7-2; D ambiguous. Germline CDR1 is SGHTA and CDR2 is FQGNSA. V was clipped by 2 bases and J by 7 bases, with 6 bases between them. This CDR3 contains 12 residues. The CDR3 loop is CASSLWGNEQFF. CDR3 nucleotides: TGTGCCAGCAGCTTATGGGGAAATGAGCAGTTCTTC. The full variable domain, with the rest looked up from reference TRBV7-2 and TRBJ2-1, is GAGVSQSPSNKVTEKGKDVELRCDPISGHTALYWYRQSLGQGLEFLIYFQGNSAPDKSGLPSDRFSAERTGGSVSTLTIQRTQQEDSAVYLCASSLWGNEQFFGPGTRLTVL.

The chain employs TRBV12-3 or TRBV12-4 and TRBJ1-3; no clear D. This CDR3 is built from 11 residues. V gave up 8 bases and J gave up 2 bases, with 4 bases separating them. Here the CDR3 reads CASQPGNTIYF. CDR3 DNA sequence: TGTGCCAGCCAACCTGGAAACACCATATATTTT.

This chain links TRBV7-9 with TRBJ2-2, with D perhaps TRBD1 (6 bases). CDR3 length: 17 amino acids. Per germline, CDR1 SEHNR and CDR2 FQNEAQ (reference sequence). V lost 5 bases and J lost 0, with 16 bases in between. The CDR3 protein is CASSPPDRPANTGELFF. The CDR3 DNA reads TGTGCCAGCAGCCCACCGGACAGACCAGCGAACACCGGGGAGCTGTTTTTT.

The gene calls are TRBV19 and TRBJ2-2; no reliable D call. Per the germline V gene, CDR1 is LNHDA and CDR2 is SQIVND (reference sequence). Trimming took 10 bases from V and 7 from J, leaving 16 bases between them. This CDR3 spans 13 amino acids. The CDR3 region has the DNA TGTGCCACCGCCAAGGCTCCTCACGGGGAGCTGTTTTTT. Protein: CATAKAPHGELFF.

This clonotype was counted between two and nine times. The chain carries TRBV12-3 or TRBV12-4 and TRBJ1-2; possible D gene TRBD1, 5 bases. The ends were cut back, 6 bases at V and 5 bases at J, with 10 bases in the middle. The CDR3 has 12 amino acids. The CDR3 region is CASRAQGYGYTF. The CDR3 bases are TGTGCCAGCAGAGCCCAGGGATATGGCTACACCTTC.

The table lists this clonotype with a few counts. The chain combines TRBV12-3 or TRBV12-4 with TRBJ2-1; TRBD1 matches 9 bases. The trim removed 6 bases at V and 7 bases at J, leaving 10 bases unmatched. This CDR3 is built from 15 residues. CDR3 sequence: CASSRHRGTGNEQFF. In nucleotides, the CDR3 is TGTGCCAGCAGCCGCCACCGCGGGACAGGGAATGAGCAGTTCTTC.

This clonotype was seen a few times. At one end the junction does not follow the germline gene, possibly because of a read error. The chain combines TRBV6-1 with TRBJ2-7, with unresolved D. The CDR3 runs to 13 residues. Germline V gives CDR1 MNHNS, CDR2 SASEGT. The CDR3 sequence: CASSEETSGNVSF. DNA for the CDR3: TGTGCCAGCAGTGAAGAGACGTCGGGCAACGTCTCCTTC.

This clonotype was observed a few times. This CDR3 is CASSLVWDRGQRYGYTF. CDR3 DNA sequence: TGTGCCAGCAGCTTAGTGTGGGACAGGGGGCAGCGGTATGGCTACACCTTC. V usage is TRBV7-2 and J usage is TRBJ1-2, with 12 nucleotides matching TRBD1. CDR1 SGHTA and CDR2 FQGNSA come from the germline V gene. J was trimmed by 5 bases and V by 1 base; bases with no gene match: 8. This CDR3 is 17 amino acids long.

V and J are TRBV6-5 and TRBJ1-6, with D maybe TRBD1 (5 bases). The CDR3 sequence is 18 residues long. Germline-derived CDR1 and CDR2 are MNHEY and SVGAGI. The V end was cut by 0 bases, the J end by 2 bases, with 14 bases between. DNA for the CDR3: TGTGCCAGCAGTTACTCTGGGGGGGAAGGGACCTATAATTCACCCCTCCACTTT. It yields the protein CASSYSGGEGTYNSPLHF.